Sequencing of this T cell receptor (beta chain) was carried out in a study of shared clonotypes between healthy human individuals. Study details: Per-donor plates numbered three CD4 naive, three CD4 memory, two CD8 naive and one CD8 memory.

The study, taken as a whole, reports: An effect of sequencing depth on clonotype sharing among donors was expected.

There were only Caucasian adults among the donors, and all lived in Nashville, Tennessee. As for this clone: Its antigen is not identified.

J gave up 8 bases and V 5 bases, and 8 bases lay outside the gene matches. The CDR3 runs 14 residues. Germline V CDR1 and CDR2: SGHTA, FQGNSA. Measured with immunoSEQ multiplex PCR; TCRdb has only the in-frame clones, and not every one. The data hold roughly 2.5 million clones, with around nine tenths observed a single time. V gene TRBV7-2 combines with J gene TRBJ1-4; 7 bases align to TRBD1. Material for sequencing was naive CD4+ T cells sorted from blood. The sample's subset: CD45RA+ positively selected. This sequence originates from a man between 18 and 35 years old in good health. The CDR3: CASSPNRGYEKLFF. CDR3 nucleotide sequence: TGTGCCAGCAGCCCGAACAGGGGCTACGAAAAACTGTTTTTT.